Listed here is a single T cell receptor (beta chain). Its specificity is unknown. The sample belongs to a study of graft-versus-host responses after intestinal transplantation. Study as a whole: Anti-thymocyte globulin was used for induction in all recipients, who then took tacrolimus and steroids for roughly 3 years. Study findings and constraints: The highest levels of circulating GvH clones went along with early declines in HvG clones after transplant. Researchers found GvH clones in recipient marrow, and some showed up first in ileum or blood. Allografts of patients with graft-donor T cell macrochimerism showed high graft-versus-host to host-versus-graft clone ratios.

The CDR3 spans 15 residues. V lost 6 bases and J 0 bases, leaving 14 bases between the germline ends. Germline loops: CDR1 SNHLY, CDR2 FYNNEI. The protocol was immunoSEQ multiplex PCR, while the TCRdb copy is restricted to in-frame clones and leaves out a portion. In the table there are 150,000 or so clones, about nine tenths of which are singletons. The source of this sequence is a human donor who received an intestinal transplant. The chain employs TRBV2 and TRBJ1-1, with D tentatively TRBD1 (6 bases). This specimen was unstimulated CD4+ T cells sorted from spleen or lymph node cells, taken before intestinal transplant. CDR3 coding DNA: TGTGCCAGCAGCCCTACAGGGCCGATGAACACTGAAGCTTTCTTT. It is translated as CASSPTGPMNTEAFF.